This T cell receptor beta chain was observed in a study of CD8+ T cells in alopecia areata. Collection of lesional scalp punch biopsies and peripheral blood was performed in alopecia areata patients. The V gene lost 1 base and the J gene lost 10 bases, with 20 bases spanning the gap. The CDR3 consists of 16 residues. The germline CDR1 and CDR2 sequences are SGHDT and YYEEEE. Following RNA extraction, reverse transcription yielded cDNA that acted as the sequencing template. Clones were sequenced by immunoSEQ multiplex PCR, and TCRdb holds only the in-frame ones, with some missing. The table records 150,000 to 180,000 clones, about 50% of them present only once. In its sample, this clone was seen a few times.

The rearrangement links TRBV5-6 to TRBJ2-2; weak D call: TRBD1 (5 bases). This sequence was found in a human donor with alopecia areata. Specimen: CD8+ T cells sorted from blood, collected at week 0. The CDR3, as DNA: TGTGCCAGCAGCTTGTTTTCAGGGAAAGGCGCCGCGGAGCTGTTTTTT. As protein: CASSLFSGKGAAELFF.